The 28 T cell receptor beta chains presented below share a single source sample, sequenced in a study of T cells in Graves' hyperthyroidism and ophthalmopathy. TCR beta CDR3 regions were amplified from RNA. During a first-round RT-PCR of the TCR CDR3, the HTBI primer set was used. TCRdb used MiXCR to reprocess the multiplex PCR reads, holding one entry per CDR3 protein. Of about 290,000 distinct CDR3 sequences detected, 13% appear once; the ten largest clones hold around 7.9%. Sequencing was done on a sample of blood. The receptors were gathered from a woman aged 30 to 39 with Graves' hyperthyroidism that later progressed to Graves' ophthalmopathy.

Many counts were recorded for this clonotype. The chain joins TRBV24-1 to TRBJ1-2; 9 nucleotides match TRBD1. V lost 3 bases, J lost 4 bases, and 5 bases stayed unmatched. CDR1 is KGHDR and CDR2 is SFDVKD in the germline V gene. This CDR3 is 15 amino acids long. CDR3 sequence reads: CATSDTRTGAYGYTF. The CDR3 coding sequence is TGTGCCACCAGTGATACCAGGACAGGGGCCTATGGCTACACCTTC.

This clonotype has ten or more counts. The rearrangement links TRBV9 to TRBJ2-1; 10 nucleotides line up with TRBD2. CDR3 length equals 16 residues. V shed 2 bases, J shed 5 bases, and the junction held 7 bases outside the gene matches. The germline CDR1 and CDR2 sequences are SGDLS and YYNGEE. CDR3 in amino acids: CASSVLAGAGNNEQFF. In DNA, the CDR3 is TGTGCCAGCAGCGTTCTAGCGGGAGCTGGGAACAATGAGCAGTTCTTC.

V and J are TRBV7-9 and TRBJ1-2; perhaps TRBD1 as D (6 bases). CDR3 length equals 15 residues. Between the trimmed V and J ends, which lost 2 bases and 7 bases, there was a span of 17 bases. Germline V CDR1 and CDR2: SEHNR, FQNEAQ (reference sequence). The CDR3 reads CASSLLDGGGVGYTF. CDR3 DNA: TGTGCCAGCAGCTTATTGGACGGGGGCGGAGTTGGCTACACCTTC.

The chain has TRBV6-1 and TRBJ1-2; TRBD1 matches 9 bases. The germline V gene has CDR1 MNHNS and CDR2 SASEGT. V lost 6 bases, J lost 8 bases, and 13 bases stayed unmatched. The CDR3 totals 15 residues. The CDR3 protein is CASRLTTGGLGGYTF. CDR3 in DNA: TGTGCCAGCAGACTAACGACAGGGGGTCTTGGGGGCTACACCTTC.

This clonotype appeared a few times. The V call is TRBV4-1, the J call TRBJ2-5; 7 bases match TRBD1. V trimming: 6 bases; J trimming: 1 base; junction bases outside the gene matches: 2. CDR3 length: 13 amino acids. Per germline, CDR1 MGHRA and CDR2 YSYEKL. CDR3 sequence reads: CASRGDSQETQYF. CDR3 sequence (DNA): TGCGCCAGCAGGGGGGACAGCCAAGAGACCCAGTACTTC.

Many counts were recorded for this clonotype. The J gene is TRBJ1-5, the V gene TRBV19; perhaps TRBD1 as D (5 bases). Germline V gene sequence: CDR1 LNHDA, CDR2 SQIVND (reference sequence). The V end was cut by 2 bases, the J end by 2 bases, with 7 bases between. CDR3 size: 14 residues. CDR3 sequence (DNA): TGTGCCAGTAGTATAATAGGGGGCAATCAGCCCCAGCATTTT. The encoded protein is CASSIIGGNQPQHF.

This clonotype was seen only a few times. V is TRBV30 and J is TRBJ2-7; perhaps TRBD2 as D (5 bases). V was cut by 2 bases and J by 4 bases, with 18 bases left in between. The CDR3 spans 15 residues. CDR1 GTSNPN and CDR2 SVGIG come from the germline V gene (reference sequence). The CDR3 nucleotides read TGTGCCTGGAGTCCCCGCGGGCTCACCCTTTACGAGCAGTACTTC. It is translated as CAWSPRGLTLYEQYF.

There are many counts of this clonotype. The chain employs TRBV6-1 and TRBJ2-7; no clear D gene. CDR3 size: 14 residues. The ends were cut back, 3 bases at V and 5 bases at J, with 14 bases in the middle. Germline V lookup: CDR1 MNHNS, CDR2 SASEGT. CDR3 sequence: CASSEEGLSDEQYF. For the CDR3, the DNA is TGTGCCAGCAGTGAGGAAGGGTTAAGTGACGAGCAGTACTTC.

This rearrangement joins TRBV7-2 to TRBJ2-3; TRBD2 matches 13 bases. Germline CDR1 reads SGHTA; CDR2 reads FQGNSA. This CDR3 spans 17 amino acids. Trimming cost V 5 bases and J 6 bases; bases outside gene matches: 11. The CDR3 reads CASSPPGLAGRVDTQYF. CDR3 DNA sequence: TGTGCCAGCAGCCCACCGGGACTAGCGGGACGGGTGGATACGCAGTATTTT.

J is TRBJ2-6 and V is TRBV7-6; 10 bases agree with TRBD1. Germline V gives CDR1 SGHVS, CDR2 FNYEAQ. Losses at the gene ends were 1 base for V and 4 bases for J; bases not matched to a gene: 10. The CDR3 extends over 19 amino acids. In DNA, the CDR3 is TGTGCCAGCAGCTTAGGGACCGGGACAGGGGCCTTCGGGGCCAACGTCCTGACTTTC. Translating it yields CASSLGTGTGAFGANVLTF.

This clonotype was detected a few times. J is TRBJ2-2 and V is TRBV19; 12 nucleotides align to TRBD2. The CDR3 is 15 amino acids. Germline V lookup: CDR1 LNHDA, CDR2 SQIVND (reference sequence). Germline trimming cut 7 bases from V and 7 bases from J; bases unmatched to any gene: 7. The CDR3 nucleotides are TGTGCCAGTAACTCCCCTAGCGGGAGGGTCGGGGAGCTGTTTTTT. Encoded protein: CASNSPSGRVGELFF.

At least ten counts were recorded for this clonotype. The rearrangement links TRBV19 to TRBJ2-7; D not certain. This CDR3 has 14 amino acids. The germline V and J ends were trimmed by 3 bases and 2 bases, with 11 bases remaining between them. Germline loops: CDR1 LNHDA, CDR2 SQIVND (reference sequence). CDR3 sequence (DNA): TGTGCCAGTAGTATCCTGGTGAGACCCTACGAGCAGTACTTC. As protein: CASSILVRPYEQYF.

The gene calls are TRBV4-3 and TRBJ1-4, with 8 bases aligning to TRBD1. Germline V CDR1 and CDR2: LGHNA, YSLEER. V dropped 4 bases and J dropped 8; count of bases not matched to a gene: 6. This CDR3 region has 14 residues. The CDR3 protein is CASSPGGLREKLFF. The CDR3 nucleotides are TGCGCCAGCAGCCCAGGGGGCTTGCGAGAAAAACTGTTTTTT.

This clonotype has ten or more counts. The chain is built from TRBV27 and TRBJ2-4, with D unclear. Trimming pared 3 bases from V and 5 bases from J, leaving 8 bases between. The CDR3 sequence is 13 residues long. The germline V gene encodes CDR1 MNHEY and CDR2 SMNVEV (reference sequence). CDR3 nucleotides: TGTGCCAGCAGTTTTGGGTTGGAAAACATTCAGTACTTC. This encodes CASSFGLENIQYF.

This clonotype was found a few times. The chain has TRBV6-2 or TRBV6-3 and TRBJ2-3; 7 bases align to TRBD1. The CDR3 loop spans 15 amino acids. Trimming cost V 2 bases and J 5 bases; bases outside gene matches: 7. CDR1 and CDR2 from the germline V gene are MNHEY and SVGEGT. CDR3 coding DNA: TGTGCCAGCAGTTACAGACAGGGTGGGATAGATACGCAGTATTTT. Its protein is CASSYRQGGIDTQYF.

At least ten counts were recorded for this clonotype. CDR3 sequence (DNA): TGTGCCAGCAGCCGGACCACTGAAGCTTTCTTT. This sequence encodes CASSRTTEAFF. This chain uses TRBV12-3 or TRBV12-4 with TRBJ1-1; D gene unclear. V was trimmed by 6 bases and J by 4 bases, leaving 6 bases between them. The CDR3 loop spans 11 amino acids.

The rearrangement uses TRBV4-1 and TRBJ2-5, with TRBD2 identical over 13 bases. The CDR3 is 18 residues long. In germline, CDR1 is MGHRA, CDR2 YSYEKL. After removal of 6 bases from V and 5 bases from J, the junction contained 15 bases not matched to a gene. CDR3 bases: TGCGCCAGCAGTCACGGACTAGCGGGAGTTTCATCTAGGGAGACCCAGTACTTC. Translation: CASSHGLAGVSSRETQYF.

This clonotype has just a few counts. The V gene is TRBV5-6, the J gene TRBJ2-5; perhaps D is TRBD1 or TRBD2 (5 bases each). Trimming cost V 5 bases and J 2 bases, with 13 bases left between them. Germline-derived CDR1 and CDR2 are SGHDT and YYEEEE. This CDR3 has 14 amino acids. CDR3: CASSLRDGQETQYF. DNA of the CDR3: TGTGCCAGCAGTCTCCGGGACGGACAAGAGACCCAGTACTTC.

This clonotype has only a few counts. V gene TRBV6-2 or TRBV6-3 combines with J gene TRBJ2-5, with D perhaps given as TRBD1 or TRBD2 (5 bases each). With 2 bases removed from V and 4 bases from J, the gap between germline ends came to 11 bases. CDR1 and CDR2 from the germline V gene are MNHEY and SVGEGT. The CDR3 is 14 residues long. CDR3 nucleotides: TGTGCCAGCAGTTACGAGGGGTGGTCAGAGACCCAGTACTTC. Protein product: CASSYEGWSETQYF.

This clonotype has just a few counts. J is TRBJ1-5 and V is TRBV28; 8 nucleotides match TRBD1. Trimming at V came to 3 bases and at J to 4 bases, leaving 14 bases not matched to a gene. The CDR3 is 18 residues long. From germline, CDR1 is MDHEN and CDR2 SYDVKM. Here the CDR3 DNA reads TGTGCCAGCAGTTTCGGAAAAGAAAACAGGGGGGGGAATCAGCCCCAGCATTTT. Protein: CASSFGKENRGGNQPQHF.

With regard to this clonotype: As the CDR3 is not closed by the conserved phenylalanine or tryptophan, this likely results from a read error. The V gene is TRBV5-6, the J gene TRBJ1-2; a possible D gene is TRBD1 (5 bases). Germline CDR1 reads SGHDT; CDR2 reads YYEEEE. The CDR3 contains 16 residues. Trimming removed 2 bases from V and 2 bases from J, with 16 bases in between. CDR3 nucleotides: TGTGCCAGCAGCTTTTTGGGGACCGCGCCAAACTATGGCTACACCTCC. Protein: CASSFLGTAPNYGYTS.

The table lists this clonotype with many counts. The chain couples TRBV5-1 to TRBJ1-2; TRBD1 matches at 9 bases. CDR1 is SGHRS, CDR2 YFSETQ, per germline. Germline trimming cut 0 bases from V and 6 bases from J; bases unmatched to any gene: 3. This CDR3 has 14 amino acids. The CDR3 nucleotides read TGCGCCAGCAGCTTGGAGGGACAGGGTAATGGCTACACCTTC. Translating it yields CASSLEGQGNGYTF.

This clonotype was counted at least ten times. The chain recombines TRBV12-3 or TRBV12-4 with TRBJ2-5; possibly TRBD2 for D (5 bases). This CDR3 region has 13 residues. V lost 7 bases and J 4 bases, leaving 13 bases between the germline ends. CDR3 residues: CASKEGVSETQYF. The CDR3, as DNA: TGTGCCAGCAAAGAGGGAGTGTCAGAGACCCAGTACTTC.

Comments on this clonotype: This sequence may be a read error, since a much larger clone differs from it by one base. This rearrangement joins TRBV2 to TRBJ2-7; TRBD1 might be the D (5 bases). This CDR3 has 14 residues. V was shortened by 6 bases and J by 2 bases, with 14 bases between the two germline ends. Germline loops: CDR1 SNHLY, CDR2 FYNNEI. The CDR3 bases are TGTGCCAGCAGCCACGAAGGGGCCCCCTACGAGCAGTACTTC. It codes for CASSHEGAPYEQYF.

In its sample, this clonotype was seen a few times. The chain recombines TRBV9 with TRBJ2-2, with 7 bases aligning to TRBD2. Germline lookup yields CDR1 SGDLS and CDR2 YYNGEE. The J segment lost 8 bases and the V segment lost 1 base, leaving 11 bases of the junction unmatched. The CDR3 is made up of 16 amino acids. The CDR3 sequence is CASSVTSASKGGELFF. CDR3 coding DNA: TGTGCCAGCAGCGTAACTAGCGCTTCAAAGGGAGGGGAGCTGTTTTTT.

The sample holds many counts of this clonotype. J is TRBJ1-1 and V is TRBV18; 9 bases map to TRBD1. Germline lookup yields CDR1 KGHSH and CDR2 LQKENI. Losses at the gene ends were 6 bases for V and 3 bases for J; bases not matched to a gene: 11. This CDR3 comprises 16 residues. Here the CDR3 reads CASSQGQGTQYTEAFF. CDR3 sequence (DNA): TGTGCCAGCTCCCAAGGACAGGGGACGCAATACACTGAAGCTTTCTTT.

The J gene is TRBJ2-1, the V gene TRBV7-9; 11 bases line up with TRBD2. This CDR3 region has 18 residues. V dropped 7 bases and J dropped 2; count of bases not matched to a gene: 13. Germline V lookup: CDR1 SEHNR, CDR2 FQNEAQ (reference sequence). The CDR3 sequence: CASIPGVAGGAPYNEQFF. DNA for the CDR3: TGTGCCAGCATCCCGGGGGTAGCGGGAGGGGCGCCCTACAATGAGCAGTTCTTC.

This clonotype showed up many times. A junction boundary mismatches the germline segment, possibly from a read error. This chain uses TRBV7-9 with TRBJ2-1; D is possibly TRBD1 (5 bases). This CDR3 is 15 amino acids long. Germline assignment: CDR1 SEHNR and CDR2 FQNEAQ (reference sequence). CDR3 amino acids: CASSSAGHSNNEQFF. The CDR3 region has the DNA TGTGCCAGCAGCTCAGCAGGACACTCCAACAATGAGCAGTTCTTC.